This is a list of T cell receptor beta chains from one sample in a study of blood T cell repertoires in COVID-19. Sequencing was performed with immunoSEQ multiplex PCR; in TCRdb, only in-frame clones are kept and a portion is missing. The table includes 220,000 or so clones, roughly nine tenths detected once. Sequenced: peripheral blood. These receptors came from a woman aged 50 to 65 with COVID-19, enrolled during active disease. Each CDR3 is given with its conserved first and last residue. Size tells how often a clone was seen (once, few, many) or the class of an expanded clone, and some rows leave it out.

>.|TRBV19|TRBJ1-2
CASRGFYGYTF
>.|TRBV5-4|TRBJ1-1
CASSLQGYPSAFF
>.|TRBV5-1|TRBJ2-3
CASSTIFRTSGTPDTQYF
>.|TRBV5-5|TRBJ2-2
CASSFVAGGTGELFF
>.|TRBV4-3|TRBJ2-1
CASSHRSGTEFKEKQFF
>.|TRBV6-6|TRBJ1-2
CADRATPWDGYTF
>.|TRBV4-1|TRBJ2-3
CASSQLPVGGGRHTQYF
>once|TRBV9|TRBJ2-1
CASSADSLSYNEQFF
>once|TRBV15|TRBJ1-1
CATSRPNSRGTEAFF
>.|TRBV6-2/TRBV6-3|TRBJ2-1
CASSYSGGVRYNEQFF
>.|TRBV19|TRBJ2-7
CASRQGRFSYEQYF
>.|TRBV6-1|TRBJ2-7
CASSETGNSYEQYF
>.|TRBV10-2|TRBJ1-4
CASSGMGQGEKLFF
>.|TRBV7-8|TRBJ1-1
CASSFTGATEAFF
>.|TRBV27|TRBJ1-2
CASSPAPGTGGRGYTF
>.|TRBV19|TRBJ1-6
CASSPAGSSYNSPLHF
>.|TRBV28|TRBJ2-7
CASSFRQGVNEQYF
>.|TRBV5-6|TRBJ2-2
CASSSGGRTGELFF
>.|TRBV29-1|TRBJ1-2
CSVDRDGYTF
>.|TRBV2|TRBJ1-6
CASSEALVGFGGTNSPLHF
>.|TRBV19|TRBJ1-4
CASSNRGREEKLFF
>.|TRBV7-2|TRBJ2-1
CASSLTMASGSYNEQFF
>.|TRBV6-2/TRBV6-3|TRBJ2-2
CASSYSRNTGELFF
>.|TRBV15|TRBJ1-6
CATSREGAIFVVSPLHF
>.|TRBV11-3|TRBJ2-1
CASSLAPGQGHEQFF
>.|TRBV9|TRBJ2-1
CASSITSGGHNEQFF
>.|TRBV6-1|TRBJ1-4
CASSENHREKLFF
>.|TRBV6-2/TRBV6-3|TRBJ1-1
CASSSYPAYRAEAFF
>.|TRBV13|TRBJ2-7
CASSLGGQGYEQYF
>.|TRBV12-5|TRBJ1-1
CASGLNMGQENAEAFF
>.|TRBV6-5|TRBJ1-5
CASQDSTYSNQPQHF
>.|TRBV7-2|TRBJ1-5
CASSLRQGAVRQPQHF
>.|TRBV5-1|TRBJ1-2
CASSFSVGGVNNYGYTF
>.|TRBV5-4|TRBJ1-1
CASSASEDEAFF
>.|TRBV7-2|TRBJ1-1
CASSLDRHPTTEAFF
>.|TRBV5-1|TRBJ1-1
CASSPRTGGMNTEAFF
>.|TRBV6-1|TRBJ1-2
CASSEGAGGEGYGYTF
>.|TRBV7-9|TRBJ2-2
CASSWGTLNTGELFF
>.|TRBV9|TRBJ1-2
CASSVGGRGHTF
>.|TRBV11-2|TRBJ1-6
CASSLDGTGSYNSPLHF
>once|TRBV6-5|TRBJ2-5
CASSPGRAQETQYF